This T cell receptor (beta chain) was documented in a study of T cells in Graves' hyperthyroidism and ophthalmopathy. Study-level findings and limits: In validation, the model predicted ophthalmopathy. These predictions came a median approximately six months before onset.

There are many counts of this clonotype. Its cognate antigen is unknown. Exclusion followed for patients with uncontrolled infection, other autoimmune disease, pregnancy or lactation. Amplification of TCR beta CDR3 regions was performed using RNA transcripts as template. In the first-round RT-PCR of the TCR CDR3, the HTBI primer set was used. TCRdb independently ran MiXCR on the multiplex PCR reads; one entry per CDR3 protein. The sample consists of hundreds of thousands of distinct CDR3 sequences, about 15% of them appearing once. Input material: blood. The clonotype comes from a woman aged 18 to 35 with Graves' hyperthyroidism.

CDR3 coding DNA: TGTGCCAGCAGCTTTTCGGGTGTACGAAGCTCTGGAAACACCATATATTTT. Translating it yields CASSFSGVRSSGNTIYF. The rearrangement uses TRBV7-2 and TRBJ1-3; D unclear. This CDR3 is 17 amino acids long. Germline V gene sequence: CDR1 SGHTA, CDR2 FQGNSA. Trimming pared 3 bases from V and 0 bases from J, leaving 15 bases between.